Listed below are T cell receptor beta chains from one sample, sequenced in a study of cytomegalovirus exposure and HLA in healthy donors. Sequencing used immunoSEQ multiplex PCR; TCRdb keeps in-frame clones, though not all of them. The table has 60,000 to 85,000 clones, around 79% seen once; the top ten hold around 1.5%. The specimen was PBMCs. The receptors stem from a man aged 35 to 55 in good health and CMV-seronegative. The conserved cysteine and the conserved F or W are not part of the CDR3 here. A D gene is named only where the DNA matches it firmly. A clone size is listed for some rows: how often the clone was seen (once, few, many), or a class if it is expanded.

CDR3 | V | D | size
ASSEGQGASQETQY | TRBV25-1 | TRBD1 | NA
ASNPTGTNTGELF | TRBV9 | TRBD1 | NA
ASSFNSYNEQF | TRBV5-1 | NA | NA
ASSDRENEKLF | TRBV6-1 | NA | once
ATSTPDRNQPQH | TRBV15 | NA | NA
ASSPLANTGELF | TRBV18 | NA | NA
ASSVTGRETQY | TRBV2 | TRBD1 | NA
AWNPMVAGSDTQY | TRBV30 | TRBD2 | once
ASSSRTSGRETQY | TRBV7-2 | TRBD2 | NA
AIRRGTDTQY | TRBV10-3 | NA | NA
ASSLGGAKDQPQH | TRBV13 | NA | NA
SVVGGRSDTQY | TRBV29-1 | NA | NA
ASSSTLAQF | TRBV11-2 | NA | once
ASSYPTSGRDREQY | TRBV2 | TRBD2 | NA
ASRLVSSGTGDNTEAF | TRBV12-2 | NA | few
ASSHLAGSPEQF | TRBV14 | TRBD2 | NA
ASIGVTYEQY | TRBV6-1 | NA | NA
ASSLNRRGNEAF | TRBV7-2 | NA | NA
ASSRRSGAKNIQY | TRBV28 | NA | NA
ASSPGGALGYT | TRBV28 | NA | NA
ASSWGENQPQH | TRBV5-1 | NA | NA
ASSLYRSGSADTQY | TRBV7-8 | TRBD2 | NA
AIGASGSSDTQY | TRBV10-3 | TRBD2 | once
ASRPGDRDSPLH | TRBV6-5 | TRBD1 | few
ASSLVRGSRPPLH | TRBV28 | NA | NA
ASTRGGEIKNIQY | TRBV19 | NA | NA
ASSLRGQGLEKLF | TRBV5-1 | TRBD1 | NA
SVRDRGLNEQF | TRBV29-1 | TRBD1 | NA
ASSESRAGYNEQF | TRBV6-1 | NA | once
ASSASPGTGPRNTIY | TRBV18 | TRBD1 | NA
SSSADRGLAF | TRBV7-9 | NA | NA
SSSSSDTQY | TRBV7-9 | NA | once